This record concerns one TCR beta chain sequence. Its antigen is not known. Libraries were prepared by immunoSEQ multiplex PCR; TCRdb keeps only in-frame clonotypes and omits some of them. The sample contains more than 6,000 clones, 74% of which appear only once. The CDR3 has 15 amino acids. Germline CDR1 is SEHNR and CDR2 is FQNEAQ (reference sequence). V lost 4 bases to trimming and J lost 13 bases; unmatched junction nucleotides: 13. This record belongs to a study of tumor-infiltrating lymphocytes in localized non-small cell lung cancer. The study's findings and limits: Different pieces of the same tissue were used for each assay. Available tissue quantity limited TCR sequencing to a patient subset.

Sequences were obtained from lung tumor tissue. This TCR derives from a human donor with non-small cell lung cancer. This rearrangement joins TRBV7-9 to TRBJ1-4; the match to TRBD1 covers 9 bases. The CDR3 region has the DNA TGTGCCAGCAGCTACCCCGGGACAGGGCCCCGGGGACTGTTTTTT. This gives the protein CASSYPGTGPRGLFF.